The 5 T cell receptor beta chains in this list originate from one sample, sequenced in a study of shared clonotypes between healthy human individuals. Profiling relied on immunoSEQ multiplex PCR, and the TCRdb table lists in-frame clones only, not all of them. In the table there are some 900,000 clones, 60% to 85% of which are singletons. Sequences were obtained from memory CD4+ T cells sorted from blood. Sample subset: CD45RA-negative fraction. These TCRs come from a man between 18 and 29 years old in good health.

The chain uses TRBV18 and TRBJ2-2, with a tentative D call TRBD1 (5 bases). Trimming shortened V by 6 bases and J by 6 bases, and 8 bases separated the two germline ends. CDR3 size: 12 residues. CDR1 KGHSH and CDR2 LQKENI come from the germline V gene. The CDR3 nucleotides read TGTGCCAGCTCCCTCAGGGCCGGGGAGCTGTTTTTT. Protein product: CASSLRAGELFF.

This clone was detected once. V usage is TRBV9 and J usage is TRBJ1-1, with 9 bases matching TRBD1. This CDR3 comprises 14 residues. Germline trimming cut 6 bases from V and 5 bases from J; bases unmatched to any gene: 8. The germline CDR1 and CDR2 sequences are SGDLS and YYNGEE. Here the CDR3 DNA reads TGTGCCAGCAACCAACAGGGGGCATCGACTGAAGCTTTCTTT. Its translation: CASNQQGASTEAFF.

The chain recombines TRBV5-8 with TRBJ1-1; tentatively, D is TRBD1 (5 bases). The CDR3 contains 14 residues. Trimming pared 6 bases from V and 5 bases from J, leaving 17 bases between. Germline V CDR1 and CDR2: SGHTS, YDEGEE. The CDR3 nucleotides read TGTGCCAGCACAGCCGGGGCTTACAGGACTGAAGCTTTCTTT. Its protein product is CASTAGAYRTEAFF.

This sequence joins TRBV4-2 and TRBJ1-4, with a tentative D call TRBD1 (6 bases). Trimming took off 0 bases at V and 2 bases at J, with 10 bases between the two ends. Germline CDR1 LGHNA, CDR2 YNFKEQ. The CDR3 sequence is 16 residues long. The chain's CDR3 is CASSQDTGSTNEKLFF. The CDR3, as DNA: TGTGCCAGCAGCCAAGATACAGGGTCTACTAATGAAAAACTGTTTTTT.

The genes are TRBV6-5 and TRBJ2-5, with D unclear. The V gene's germline CDR1 is MNHEY and CDR2 SVGAGI. V was shortened by 2 bases and J by 0 bases, with 13 bases between the two germline ends. The CDR3 is 16 amino acids. CDR3 DNA: TGTGCCAGCAGTTACAACTACCAGACGTACCAAGAGACCCAGTACTTC. This sequence encodes CASSYNYQTYQETQYF.